This T cell receptor (beta chain) was sequenced during a study of blood T cell repertoires in COVID-19. Looking at the study overall: PBMCs, B-cell-depleted T cells, or T cells provided the cDNA or gDNA that made up the material.

Libraries were prepared by immunoSEQ multiplex PCR; TCRdb keeps only in-frame clonotypes and omits some of them. Altogether 69,000 or so clones are present, more than 80% being singletons, with the ten largest covering more than 4.5%. CDR3 length: 14 amino acids. The germline gives CDR1 LNHDA, CDR2 SQIVND (reference sequence). Losses at the gene ends were 7 bases for V and 2 bases for J; bases not matched to a gene: 7. This receptor was obtained from a woman of 80 years or more with active or convalescent COVID-19. Sequencing input: peripheral blood. The rearrangement links TRBV19 to TRBJ1-2; 7 bases are shared with TRBD1. CDR3 protein: CASIPGTENYGYTF. The CDR3 bases are TGTGCCAGTATACCCGGGACAGAGAACTATGGCTACACCTTC.